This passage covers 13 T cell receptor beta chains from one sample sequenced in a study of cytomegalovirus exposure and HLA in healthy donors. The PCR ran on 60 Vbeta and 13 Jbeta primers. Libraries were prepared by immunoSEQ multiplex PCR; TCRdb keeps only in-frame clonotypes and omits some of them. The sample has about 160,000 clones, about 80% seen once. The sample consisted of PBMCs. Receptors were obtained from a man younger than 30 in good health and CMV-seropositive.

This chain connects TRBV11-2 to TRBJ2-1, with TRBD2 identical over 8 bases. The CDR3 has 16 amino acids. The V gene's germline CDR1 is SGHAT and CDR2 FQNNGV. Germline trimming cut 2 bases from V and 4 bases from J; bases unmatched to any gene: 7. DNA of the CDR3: TGTGCCAGCAGCTTAATGCCGGGACTAGGGTACAATGAGCAGTTCTTC. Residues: CASSLMPGLGYNEQFF.

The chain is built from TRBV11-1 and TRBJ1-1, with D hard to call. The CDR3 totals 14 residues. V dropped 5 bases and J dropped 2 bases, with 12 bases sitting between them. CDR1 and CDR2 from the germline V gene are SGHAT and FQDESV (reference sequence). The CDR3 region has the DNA TGTGCCAGCAGCCTAACAACAGAAAACACTGAAGCTTTCTTT. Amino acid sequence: CASSLTTENTEAFF.

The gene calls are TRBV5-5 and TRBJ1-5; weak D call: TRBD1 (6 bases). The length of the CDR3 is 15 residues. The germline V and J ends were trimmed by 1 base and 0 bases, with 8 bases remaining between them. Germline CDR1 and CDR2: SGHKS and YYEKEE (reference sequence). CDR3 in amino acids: CASSLSGHSNQPQHF. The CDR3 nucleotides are TGTGCCAGCAGCTTGTCGGGACATAGCAATCAGCCCCAGCATTTT.

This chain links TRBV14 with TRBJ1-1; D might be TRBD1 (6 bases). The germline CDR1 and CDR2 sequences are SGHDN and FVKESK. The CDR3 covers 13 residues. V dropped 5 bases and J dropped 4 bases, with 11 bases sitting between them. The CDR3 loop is CASSRGFSTEAFF. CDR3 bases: TGTGCCAGCAGCAGGGGGTTTAGCACTGAAGCTTTCTTT.

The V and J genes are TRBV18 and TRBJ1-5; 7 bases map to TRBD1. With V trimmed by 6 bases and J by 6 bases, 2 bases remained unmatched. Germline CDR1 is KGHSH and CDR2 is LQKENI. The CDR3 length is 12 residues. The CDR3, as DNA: TGTGCCAGCTCTGAGGGGGCTCAGCCCCAGCATTTT. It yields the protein CASSEGAQPQHF.

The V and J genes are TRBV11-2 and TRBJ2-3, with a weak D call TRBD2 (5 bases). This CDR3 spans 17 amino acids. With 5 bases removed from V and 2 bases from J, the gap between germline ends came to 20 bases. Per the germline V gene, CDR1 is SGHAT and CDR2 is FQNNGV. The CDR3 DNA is TGTGCCAGCAGCGATAGACTAACTGAGCCCTTCACAGATACGCAGTATTTT. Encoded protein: CASSDRLTEPFTDTQYF.

CDR3 in DNA: TGTGCCAGCAGCCCCCCCGAGACAGGAAACTACGAGCAGTACTTC. Translating it yields CASSPPETGNYEQYF. The V gene is TRBV7-9, the J gene TRBJ2-7, with D perhaps matching TRBD1 (6 bases). Germline V lookup: CDR1 SEHNR, CDR2 FQNEAQ (reference sequence). The CDR3 has 15 amino acids. V was cut by 5 bases and J by 3 bases, with 17 bases left in between.

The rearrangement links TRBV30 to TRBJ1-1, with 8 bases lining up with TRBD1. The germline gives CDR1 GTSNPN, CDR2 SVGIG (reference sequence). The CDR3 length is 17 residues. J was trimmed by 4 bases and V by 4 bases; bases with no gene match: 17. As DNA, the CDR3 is TGTGCCTGGACTAGAATCCAGGGGGCAGTTATGATCACTGAAGCTTTCTTT. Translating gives CAWTRIQGAVMITEAFF.

CDR3 DNA sequence: TGCGCCAGCAGCTTGGAGCGGCAGCAAGAGACCCAGTACTTC. Translated, it gives CASSLERQQETQYF. This chain uses TRBV5-1 with TRBJ2-5; D may be TRBD2 (5 bases). CDR3 length equals 14 residues. Germline V gene data show CDR1 as SGHRS and CDR2 as YFSETQ. Trimming took 0 bases from V and 2 from J, leaving 8 bases between them.

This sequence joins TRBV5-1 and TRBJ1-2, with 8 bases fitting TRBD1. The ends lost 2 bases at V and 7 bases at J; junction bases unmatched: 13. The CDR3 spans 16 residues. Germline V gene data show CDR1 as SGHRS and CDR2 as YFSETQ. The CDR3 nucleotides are TGCGCCAGCAGCTTCAACCGGGACAGGCTCTCCGGTGGCTACACCTTC. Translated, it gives CASSFNRDRLSGGYTF.

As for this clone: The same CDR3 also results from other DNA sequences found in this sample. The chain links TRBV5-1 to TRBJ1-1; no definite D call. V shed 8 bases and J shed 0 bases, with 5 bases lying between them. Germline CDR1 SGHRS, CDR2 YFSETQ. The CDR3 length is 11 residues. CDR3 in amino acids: CASSLNTEAFF. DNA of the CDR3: TGCGCCAGTTCCTTGAACACTGAAGCTTTCTTT. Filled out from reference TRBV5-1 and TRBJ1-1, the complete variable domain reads KAGVTQTPRYLIKTRGQQVTLSCSPISGHRSVSWYQQTPGQGLQFLFEYFSETQRNKGNFPGRFSGRQFSNSRSEMNVSTLELGDSALYLCASSLNTEAFFGQGTRLTVV.

The CDR3 bases are TGTGCCAGCAGCTTTAGTATCTCCTACGAGCAGTACTTC. Translation: CASSFSISYEQYF. The rearrangement joins TRBV7-9 to TRBJ2-7; the D is unclear. CDR1 and CDR2 (germline): SEHNR, FQNEAQ (reference sequence). There are 13 residues in the CDR3. Trimming stripped 3 bases from V and 0 bases from J, with 6 bases between.

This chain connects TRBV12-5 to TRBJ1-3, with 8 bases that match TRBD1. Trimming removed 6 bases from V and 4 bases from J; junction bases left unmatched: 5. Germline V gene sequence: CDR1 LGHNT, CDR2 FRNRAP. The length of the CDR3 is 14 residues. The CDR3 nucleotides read TGTGCTAGTGGACAGGGGGGACCCGGAAACACCATATATTTT. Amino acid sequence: CASGQGGPGNTIYF.